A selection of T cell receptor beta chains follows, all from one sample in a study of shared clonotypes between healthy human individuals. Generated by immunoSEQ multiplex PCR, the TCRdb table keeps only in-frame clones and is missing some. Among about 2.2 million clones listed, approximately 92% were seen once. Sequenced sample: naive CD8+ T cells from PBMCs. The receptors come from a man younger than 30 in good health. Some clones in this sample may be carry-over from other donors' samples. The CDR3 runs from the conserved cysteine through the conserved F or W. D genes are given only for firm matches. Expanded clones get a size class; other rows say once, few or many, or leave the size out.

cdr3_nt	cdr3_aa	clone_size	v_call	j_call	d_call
TGTGCCAGCAGCTTAGGTTGGGGGGAGAACTATGGCTACACCTTC	CASSLGWGENYGYTF	.	TRBV7-9	TRBJ1-2	.
TGTGCCAGCAGCGTGGGACAGGGCTGGACTGAAGCTTTCTTT	CASSVGQGWTEAFF	.	TRBV5-6	TRBJ1-1	TRBD1
TGTGCCATCAGTCACCCGACAGGCCAGAACTACAATGAGCAGTTCTTC	CAISHPTGQNYNEQFF	once	TRBV10-3	TRBJ2-1	.
TGTGCCACCTCCTGGGGAGATACGCAGTATTTT	CATSWGDTQYF	.	TRBV6-1	TRBJ2-3	.
TGTGCCAGCAGACTAGTGCGTGAGCAGTACTTC	CASRLVREQYF	.	TRBV6-1	TRBJ2-7	.
TGTGCCAGTAGTATAGATGGGCGGTGGGACAGGGCATCCGAAGCTTTCTTT	CASSIDGRWDRASEAFF	.	TRBV19	TRBJ1-1	TRBD1
TGTGCCAGCAGCTTAGCGAACGGGGGTTCCGCAGCTTACGAGCAGTACTTC	CASSLANGGSAAYEQYF	.	TRBV7-9	TRBJ2-7	.
TGTGCCAGCAGTTGGACAGGGGGACCCGGTGGCTACGAGCAGTACTTC	CASSWTGGPGGYEQYF	.	TRBV27	TRBJ2-7	TRBD1
TGCAGCGTTCCAGTCTCATGGGGGGAGCAGTACTTC	CSVPVSWGEQYF	.	TRBV29-1	TRBJ2-7	.
TGTGCCAGCAGCATCGGGGAGGAAGCTTTCTTT	CASSIGEEAFF	.	TRBV7-9	TRBJ1-1	.
TGTGCCAGCAGTTGGGACAGCATGAACACTGAAGCTTTCTTT	CASSWDSMNTEAFF	few	TRBV27	TRBJ1-1	TRBD1
TGTGCCAGCAGCTATTGGACTAGCGGGACTTACAATGAGCAGTTCTTC	CASSYWTSGTYNEQFF	.	TRBV28	TRBJ2-1	TRBD2
TGTGCCAGCAGCACAGTGGCCGGACTAGCGGGAGTCCGCCCCTACAATGAGCAGTTCTTC	CASSTVAGLAGVRPYNEQFF	.	TRBV7-8	TRBJ2-1	TRBD2
TGTGCCACCAAGTTGGGGCCCATAGGAGCCTACGAGCAGTACTTC	CATKLGPIGAYEQYF	.	TRBV6-6	TRBJ2-7	.
TGCGCCAGCAGGGGGGGACCCCTCGAGCAGTTCTTC	CASRGGPLEQFF	.	TRBV23-1	TRBJ2-1	.
TGTGCCAGCGGTGGGGGCCCGGGGGCCAACGTCCTGACTTTC	CASGGGPGANVLTF	.	TRBV9	TRBJ2-6	.
TGTGCCAGCAGTGACCTAGCGGCTAGCTCCTACGAGCAGTACTTC	CASSDLAASSYEQYF	.	TRBV6-1	TRBJ2-7	TRBD2
TGTGCCAGCAGTGGCAGGGGGGAAACATTAGGAAATCAGCCCCAGCATTTT	CASSGRGETLGNQPQHF	.	TRBV6-1	TRBJ1-5	TRBD1
TGCAGCGTTTACGGGGGATATAGCACAGATACGCAGTATTTT	CSVYGGYSTDTQYF	.	TRBV29-1	TRBJ2-3	.
TGTGCCAGCAGTGAAGCGCTTCGGGGGCCCGGGGAGCTGTTTTTT	CASSEALRGPGELFF	.	TRBV6-1	TRBJ2-2	.
TGTGCCAGCAGCTTAGCATATCGGGAGCAGTACTTC	CASSLAYREQYF	.	TRBV13	TRBJ2-7	.
TGTGCCAGCAGTGAAGATCTATTCGCTGAAGCTTTCTTT	CASSEDLFAEAFF	.	TRBV6-1	TRBJ1-1	.
TGTGCCAGCAGCTTAGGGGCCCTGAACTACGGCTACACCTTC	CASSLGALNYGYTF	.	TRBV7-9	TRBJ1-2	.
TGCGCCAGCAGAATGGCGGCCTCCTACGAGCAGTACTTC	CASRMAASYEQYF	.	TRBV5-1	TRBJ2-7	.
TGTGCCAGCAGCGCCTCAGGGGGCTCCTACAATGAGCAGTTCTTC	CASSASGGSYNEQFF	.	TRBV9	TRBJ2-1	TRBD1
TGTGCCACCAGGTTGGACAGTAGCTCCTACGAGCAGTACTTC	CATRLDSSSYEQYF	.	TRBV15	TRBJ2-7	.
TGTGCCAGCAGCCACACGGCAGAGGCCTCCTACGAGCAGTACTTC	CASSHTAEASYEQYF	.	TRBV6-1	TRBJ2-7	.
TGTGCCAGCAGGGCGTACAGGGGTGGCTACACCTTC	CASRAYRGGYTF	.	TRBV6-5	TRBJ1-2	TRBD1
TGTGCCAGCAGCTTATCGTCTGGCGGGAGTATCGACGAGCAGTACTTC	CASSLSSGGSIDEQYF	.	TRBV11-1	TRBJ2-7	TRBD2
TGTGCCAGCAGCTTAGGGGGAAGTGTCTTGGACACCATATATTTT	CASSLGGSVLDTIYF	.	TRBV11-2	TRBJ1-3	.
TGTGCCAGCACCCCTCCCCTACGGGAGAACACCGGGGAGCTGTTTTTT	CASTPPLRENTGELFF	.	TRBV6-6	TRBJ2-2	.
TGCGCCAGCAGCTTGGCCCATACTAGCGGCCAAGAGACCCAGTACTTC	CASSLAHTSGQETQYF	once	TRBV5-1	TRBJ2-5	TRBD2
TGTGCCAGCAGGGTTCTAGCGGGGGACTACAATGAGCAGTTCTTC	CASRVLAGDYNEQFF	.	TRBV2	TRBJ2-1	TRBD2
TGTGCCAGCAGCGGGGGGGCTAGCACTAGCTCCTACGAGCAGTACTTC	CASSGGASTSSYEQYF	once	TRBV9	TRBJ2-7	.
TGTGCCAGCACCTTACTAGGACAGGGGGCTCCCTCTGGGGCCAACGTCCTGACTTTC	CASTLLGQGAPSGANVLTF	.	TRBV4-2	TRBJ2-6	TRBD1
TGTGCCACCAGCAAAGCTAGCGGAAAAGAGACCCAGTACTTC	CATSKASGKETQYF	once	TRBV15	TRBJ2-5	TRBD2
TGTGCCAGCAGTTTAAGTGCAGGGTGGACTGAAGCTTTCTTT	CASSLSAGWTEAFF	.	TRBV28	TRBJ1-1	.
TGCGCCAGCAGCTTCAGGGATACCTACGAGCAGTACTTC	CASSFRDTYEQYF	.	TRBV5-1	TRBJ2-7	.
TGTGCCAGCTTCTTCGGCGGGTCGGGGGAGCAGTACTTC	CASFFGGSGEQYF	.	TRBV5-6	TRBJ2-7	.
TGTGCCAGCTCACTGCGACAGGGAGCCGTTCGGGCCTACAATGAGCAGTTCTTC	CASSLRQGAVRAYNEQFF	once	TRBV18	TRBJ2-1	TRBD1
TGTGCCAGCAGCGTAGTAGACAGACCCTACGAGCAGTACTTC	CASSVVDRPYEQYF	.	TRBV9	TRBJ2-7	.
TGTGCCAGCAGTCCGACAGGTTCACTGAACACTGAAGCTTTCTTT	CASSPTGSLNTEAFF	.	TRBV28	TRBJ1-1	.
TGTGCCAGCAGCCAAGGGACAAGCTACGAGCAGTACTTC	CASSQGTSYEQYF	once	TRBV7-9	TRBJ2-7	.
TGTGCCAGTCAGGAAAGGGTAGCAGATACGCAGTATTTT	CASQERVADTQYF	.	TRBV19	TRBJ2-3	.
TGTGCCAGCAGTTCCCGAGGCCGGACTGAAGCTTTCTTT	CASSSRGRTEAFF	.	TRBV27	TRBJ1-1	.
TGTGCCAGCAGTCCCTTAGCGGGAGGGGATGAGCAGTTCTTC	CASSPLAGGDEQFF	.	TRBV25-1	TRBJ2-1	TRBD2
TGTGCCGGCAAGTCGGGCCTAGAACCTGGAAACACCATATATTTT	CAGKSGLEPGNTIYF	.	TRBV7-9	TRBJ1-3	.
TGTGCCAGTAGCCCCAGCGGGGGGTCCTACAATGAGCAGTTCTTC	CASSPSGGSYNEQFF	.	TRBV19	TRBJ2-1	TRBD2
TGTGCCAGCAGCTCAAGTCGGGCGGGGAACACTGAAGCTTTCTTT	CASSSSRAGNTEAFF	.	TRBV7-3	TRBJ1-1	.
TGCGCCAGCAGCCAAGAGATGGGTAGCGGCTACGAGCAGTACTTC	CASSQEMGSGYEQYF	.	TRBV4-3	TRBJ2-7	.
TGCGCCAGCAAGGCGGGAGGAGTCGGGGAGCTGTTTTTT	CASKAGGVGELFF	.	TRBV5-1	TRBJ2-2	TRBD2
TGTGCCAGCAGCACTCTGGGACTGACGAGCTCCTACAATGAGCAGTTCTTC	CASSTLGLTSSYNEQFF	.	TRBV9	TRBJ2-1	.
TGTGCCAGTAGTCCTGGGACAGGGGTCTACGAGCAGTACTTC	CASSPGTGVYEQYF	once	TRBV19	TRBJ2-7	TRBD1
TGTGCCACCAGCAGAGATCGAGGTAGCAATCAGCCCCAGCATTTT	CATSRDRGSNQPQHF	.	TRBV15	TRBJ1-5	.
TGTGCCAGCAGCGAAACAGCGGGGCCTCGTAGTGAGCAGTTCTTC	CASSETAGPRSEQFF	.	TRBV6-4	TRBJ2-1	TRBD2
TGTGCCAGCACCCGCAGCCGAGGGTCCTACAATGAGCAGTTCTTC	CASTRSRGSYNEQFF	many	TRBV6-1	TRBJ2-1	.
TGTGCCAGTAGTATAGGTCGGACCCTGAACACTGAAGCTTTCTTT	CASSIGRTLNTEAFF	.	TRBV19	TRBJ1-1	.
TGTGCCAGCGCGGGAGTAGGTTACGAGCAGTACTTC	CASAGVGYEQYF	.	TRBV28	TRBJ2-7	TRBD2
TGTGCCAGCAGCGTAGGGGGAGACCCCTTTATCTCTGGAAACACCATATATTTT	CASSVGGDPFISGNTIYF	.	TRBV9	TRBJ1-3	.